Below are 12 T cell receptor beta chains sequenced from a single sample in a study of cytomegalovirus exposure and HLA in healthy donors. Vbeta (60) and Jbeta (13) primers were used in the PCR. Produced via immunoSEQ multiplex PCR; TCRdb's table is partial and in-frame only. This repertoire shows under 100,000 clones, 10% found once; its top ten account for approximately 25%. Specimen: PBMCs. The receptors were gathered from a man aged 55 to 70 in good health and CMV-seropositive.

The table lists this clone with a few counts. The gene calls are TRBV28 and TRBJ2-7; D call uncertain. The V gene lost 6 bases and the J gene lost 4 bases, with 13 bases spanning the gap. The CDR3 is 13 residues long. Germline V lookup: CDR1 MDHEN, CDR2 SYDVKM. CDR3 sequence: CASRTTSLYEQYF. CDR3 bases: TGTGCCAGCAGGACGACAAGCCTATACGAGCAGTACTTC.

The genes are TRBV13 and TRBJ2-1; TRBD2 matches at 12 bases. From germline, CDR1 is PRHDT and CDR2 FYEKMQ (reference sequence). The CDR3 length is 16 residues. V shed 3 bases and J 8 bases; nucleotides not matched to a gene: 8. The CDR3 sequence: CASSFLTSGRGDEQFF. As DNA, the CDR3 is TGTGCCAGCAGCTTCCTGACTAGCGGGAGAGGCGATGAGCAGTTCTTC.

This chain joins TRBV30 and TRBJ1-5, with TRBD1 as a possible D gene (5 bases). V was trimmed by 1 base and J by 6 bases, leaving 13 bases between them. CDR3 length: 14 amino acids. Per germline, CDR1 GTSNPN and CDR2 SVGIG (reference sequence). The CDR3 is CAWSGQGLSQPQHF. The DNA for the CDR3 is TGTGCCTGGAGTGGTCAGGGCCTGAGTCAGCCCCAGCATTTT.

The chain has TRBV5-8 and TRBJ1-4, with TRBD1 identical over 11 bases. The CDR3 sequence is 18 residues long. Germline V gene sequence: CDR1 SGHTS, CDR2 YDEGEE. The V and J ends lost 0 bases and 6 bases, in that order; junction bases with no gene match: 10. The CDR3 region has the DNA TGTGCCAGCAGCTTGGGCCCCACCGGACAGGGGGCTGATGAAAAACTGTTTTTT. Protein: CASSLGPTGQGADEKLFF.

This chain links TRBV29-1 with TRBJ1-2; D is undetermined. V dropped 3 bases and J dropped 8 bases, with 10 bases sitting between them. The germline gives CDR1 SQVTM, CDR2 ANQGSEA. The CDR3 runs to 11 residues. As DNA, the CDR3 is TGCAGCGTTGACAGGACTAGCGGCTACACCTTC. This encodes CSVDRTSGYTF.

The V gene is TRBV15, the J gene TRBJ2-7, with 7 positions matching TRBD2. The germline gives CDR1 LNHNV, CDR2 YYDKDF (reference sequence). V lost 3 bases to trimming and J lost 5 bases; unmatched junction nucleotides: 13. This CDR3 has 16 residues. The CDR3 coding sequence is TGTGCCACCAGCAGGGGGCTAGGTGGGAGGGTAGACGAGCAGTACTTC. It encodes CATSRGLGGRVDEQYF.

The rearrangement links TRBV15 to TRBJ1-1; 7 bases fit TRBD1. CDR1 is LNHNV and CDR2 is YYDKDF in the germline V gene (reference sequence). The V and J ends lost 0 bases and 3 bases, in that order; junction bases with no gene match: 10. CDR3 length equals 17 residues. In nucleotides, the CDR3 is TGTGCCACCAGCAGAGAAATCCCGGGACAGTGGGACACTGAAGCTTTCTTT. Residues: CATSREIPGQWDTEAFF.

J is TRBJ1-3 and V is TRBV10-3; no definite D call. The germline V gene has CDR1 ENHRY and CDR2 SYGVKD. The CDR3 is made up of 17 amino acids. Trimming stripped 0 bases from V and 0 bases from J, with 12 bases between. DNA of the CDR3: TGTGCCATCAGTGAGTCGAACACCGCTCCCTCTGGAAACACCATATATTTT. This gives the protein CAISESNTAPSGNTIYF.

The sample holds a few counts of this clone. The rearrangement links TRBV4-2 to TRBJ2-3, with 9 positions matching TRBD2. CDR3 length equals 17 residues. Trimming cost V 0 bases and J 2 bases; bases outside gene matches: 6. Germline-derived CDR1 and CDR2 are LGHNA and YNFKEQ. CDR3 loop: CASSQDQASGITDTQYF. The CDR3, as DNA: TGTGCCAGCAGCCAAGATCAAGCTAGCGGGATCACAGATACGCAGTATTTT.

This clone was detected a few times. This rearrangement joins TRBV5-6 to TRBJ2-1; 8 nucleotides line up with TRBD1. The J segment lost 1 base and the V segment lost 0 bases, leaving 0 bases of the junction unmatched. In germline, CDR1 is SGHDT, CDR2 YYEEEE. The CDR3 runs 15 residues. CDR3 sequence reads: CASSLGQGSYNEQFF. In DNA, the CDR3 is TGTGCCAGCAGCTTGGGACAGGGGTCCTACAATGAGCAGTTCTTC. Variable domain in full (rest from reference TRBV5-6 and TRBJ2-1): DAGVTQSPTHLIKTRGQQVTLRCSPKSGHDTVSWYQQALGQGPQFIFQYYEEEERQRGNFPDRFSGHQFPNYSSELNVNALLLGDSALYLCASSLGQGSYNEQFFGPGTRLTVL.

J is TRBJ1-6 and V is TRBV7-6; D uncertain. The V and J ends lost 2 bases and 12 bases respectively, with 11 bases between them. Per germline, CDR1 SGHVS and CDR2 FNYEAQ. CDR3 length: 13 amino acids. The CDR3 nucleotides are TGTGCCAGCAGCTTATCCGCCACCGGACCCCTCCACTTT. This translates into CASSLSATGPLHF.

J is TRBJ2-3 and V is TRBV10-3; 10 bases match TRBD1. There are 15 residues in the CDR3. V was clipped by 0 bases and J by 3 bases; unmatched bases: 0. Germline V gene lookup returns CDR1 ENHRY and CDR2 SYGVKD. Written as DNA, the CDR3 is TGTGCCATCAGTGAGTCGGGACAGGGGACAGATACGCAGTATTTT. This sequence encodes CAISESGQGTDTQYF.